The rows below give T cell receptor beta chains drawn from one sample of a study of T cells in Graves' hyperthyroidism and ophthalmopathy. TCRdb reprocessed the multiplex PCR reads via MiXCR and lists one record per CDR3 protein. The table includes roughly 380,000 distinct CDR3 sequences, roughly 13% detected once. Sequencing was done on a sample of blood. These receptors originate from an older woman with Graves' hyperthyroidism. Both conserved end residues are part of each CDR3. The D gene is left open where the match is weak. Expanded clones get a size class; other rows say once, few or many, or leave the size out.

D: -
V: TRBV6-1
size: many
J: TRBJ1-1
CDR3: CASSPGSRDTEAFF
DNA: TGTGCCAGCAGTCCGGGGAGTCGGGACACTGAAGCTTTCTTT

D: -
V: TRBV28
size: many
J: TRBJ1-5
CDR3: CASSWATGVDGGNQPQHF
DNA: TGTGCCAGCAGCTGGGCGACAGGCGTCGACGGCGGCAATCAGCCCCAGCATTTT

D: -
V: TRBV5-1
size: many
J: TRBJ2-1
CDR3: CASSLGPGDEQFF
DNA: TGCGCCAGCAGCCTCGGACCTGGGGATGAGCAGTTCTTC

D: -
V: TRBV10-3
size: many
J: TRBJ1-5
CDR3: CAISENSGRQPQHF
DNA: TGTGCCATCAGTGAGAATTCGGGGCGACAGCCCCAGCATTTT

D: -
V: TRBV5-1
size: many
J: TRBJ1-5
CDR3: CASSSPGGSNQPQHF
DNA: TGCGCCAGCAGCTCACCGGGGGGTAGCAATCAGCCCCAGCATTTT

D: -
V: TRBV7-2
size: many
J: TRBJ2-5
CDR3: CASSSAGTRQETQYF
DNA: TGTGCCAGCAGCTCCGCCGGGACAAGGCAAGAGACCCAGTACTTC

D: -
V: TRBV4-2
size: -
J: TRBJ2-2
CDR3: CASSQLSGDAGELFF
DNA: TGTGCCAGCAGCCAGCTGTCGGGGGACGCCGGGGAGCTGTTTTTT

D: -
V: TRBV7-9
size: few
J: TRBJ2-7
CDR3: CASSPYGGPQIPYEQYF
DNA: TGTGCCAGCAGCCCCTATGGGGGCCCACAGATCCCCTACGAGCAGTACTTC

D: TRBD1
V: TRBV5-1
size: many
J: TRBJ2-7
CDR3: CASSQRQGSYEQYF
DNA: TGCGCCAGCAGCCAACGACAGGGCTCCTACGAGCAGTACTTC

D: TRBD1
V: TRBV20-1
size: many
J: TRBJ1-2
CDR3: CSASAGQGANYGYTF
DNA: TGCAGTGCTAGTGCTGGACAGGGGGCTAACTATGGCTACACCTTC

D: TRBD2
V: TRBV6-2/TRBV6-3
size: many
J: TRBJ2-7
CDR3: CASSSTSGSPYEQYF
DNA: TGTGCCAGCAGTTCGACTAGCGGGAGCCCCTACGAGCAGTACTTC

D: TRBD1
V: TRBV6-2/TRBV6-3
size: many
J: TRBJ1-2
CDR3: CASRSQDRVLRGYTF
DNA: TGTGCCAGCAGAAGCCAGGACAGGGTACTACGTGGCTACACCTTC